Listed below are T cell receptor beta chains from one sample, sequenced in a study of blood T cell repertoires in COVID-19. Assay: immunoSEQ multiplex PCR; the TCRdb copy retains only in-frame clones and omits some. Here the sample spans tens of thousands of clones, roughly 89% being singletons. Sequencing was performed on peripheral blood. Receptors originate from a man older than 75 with acute or convalescent COVID-19. Both conserved end residues are part of each CDR3. Each record gives: V gene, J gene, clone size, D gene, CDR3 DNA, CDR3 protein. A D gene is named only where the DNA matches it firmly. Only some rows state a clone size, as once, few, many or a class for expanded clones.

v_call: TRBV4-1
j_call: TRBJ1-1
clone_size: -
d_call: TRBD1
cdr3_nt: TGCGCCAGCAGCCAAGATCGGGACAGGGGGCGCCCGGACACTGAAGCTTTCTTT
cdr3_aa: CASSQDRDRGRPDTEAFF

v_call: TRBV10-2
j_call: TRBJ1-1
clone_size: -
d_call: -
cdr3_nt: TGCGCCAGCAGTGAGTCCCGGGGTGGAGACACTGAAGCTTTCTTT
cdr3_aa: CASSESRGGDTEAFF

v_call: TRBV27
j_call: TRBJ2-3
clone_size: -
d_call: TRBD2
cdr3_nt: TGTGCCAGCAGTTGGGCCCGACTAGCGGGGGGCGCAGATACGCAGTATTTT
cdr3_aa: CASSWARLAGGADTQYF

v_call: TRBV19
j_call: TRBJ1-3
clone_size: -
d_call: TRBD1
cdr3_nt: TGTGCCAGTACGGACAGGGGGCGAGACACCATATATTTT
cdr3_aa: CASTDRGRDTIYF

v_call: TRBV19
j_call: TRBJ2-6
clone_size: -
d_call: TRBD1
cdr3_nt: TGTGCCAGTAGTATAAGTGGGACAGCATATTCTGGGGCCAACGTCCTGACTTTC
cdr3_aa: CASSISGTAYSGANVLTF

v_call: TRBV6-5
j_call: TRBJ1-3
clone_size: few
d_call: -
cdr3_nt: TGTGCCAGCAGTCTCCGGGAGGGTAATGGAAACACCATATATTTT
cdr3_aa: CASSLREGNGNTIYF

v_call: TRBV6-5
j_call: TRBJ1-3
clone_size: -
d_call: -
cdr3_nt: TGTGCCACCTCTGTCTATGGACAGGGAAACACCATATATTTT
cdr3_aa: CATSVYGQGNTIYF

v_call: TRBV5-1
j_call: TRBJ1-6
clone_size: few
d_call: -
cdr3_nt: TGCGCCAGCAGCTTAACAGGGAGTGTGGATAATTCACCCCTCCACTTT
cdr3_aa: CASSLTGSVDNSPLHF

v_call: TRBV4-3
j_call: TRBJ2-7
clone_size: -
d_call: TRBD2
cdr3_nt: TGCGCCAGCAGCCAAGAAGCCAGCGGGGGAGACGAGCAGTACTTC
cdr3_aa: CASSQEASGGDEQYF

v_call: TRBV7-2
j_call: TRBJ1-1
clone_size: -
d_call: -
cdr3_nt: TGTGCCAGCAGCCTACCCCCGCCCACCGCCGCTTTCTTT
cdr3_aa: CASSLPPPTAAFF

v_call: TRBV23-1
j_call: TRBJ2-7
clone_size: once
d_call: -
cdr3_nt: TGCGCCAGCACACCACTGGTCGGGGAACCAGACTCCTACGAGCAGTACTTC
cdr3_aa: CASTPLVGEPDSYEQYF

v_call: TRBV6-5
j_call: TRBJ2-7
clone_size: -
d_call: TRBD1
cdr3_nt: TGTGCCAGCAGGTGGACAGGATCCTACGAGCAGTACTTC
cdr3_aa: CASRWTGSYEQYF

v_call: TRBV7-3
j_call: TRBJ1-5
clone_size: -
d_call: -
cdr3_nt: TGTGCCAGCAGCCGCCGCCCGGGTCAGCCCCAGCATTTT
cdr3_aa: CASSRRPGQPQHF

v_call: TRBV12-3/TRBV12-4
j_call: TRBJ1-1
clone_size: -
d_call: -
cdr3_nt: TGTGCCAGCAACCGGAGGGGGGGCACTGAAGCTTTCTTT
cdr3_aa: CASNRRGGTEAFF

v_call: TRBV7-3
j_call: TRBJ2-3
clone_size: -
d_call: -
cdr3_nt: TGTGCCAGCAGCCGACGGAGGGTCGCAGATACGCAGTATTTT
cdr3_aa: CASSRRRVADTQYF

v_call: TRBV7-9
j_call: TRBJ1-1
clone_size: -
d_call: -
cdr3_nt: TGTGCCAGCAGCCCCAGGGGCGACACTGAAGCTTTCTTT
cdr3_aa: CASSPRGDTEAFF

v_call: TRBV19
j_call: TRBJ1-5
clone_size: -
d_call: TRBD1
cdr3_nt: TGTGCCAGTAGTAGCTCACCGGGACAGGCAGTTAGCAATCAGCCCCAGCATTTT
cdr3_aa: CASSSSPGQAVSNQPQHF

v_call: TRBV7-2
j_call: TRBJ1-5
clone_size: -
d_call: TRBD1
cdr3_nt: TGTGCCAGCAGCTTCCAACCGGGACAGGGCGGTCAGCCCCAGCATTTT
cdr3_aa: CASSFQPGQGGQPQHF

v_call: TRBV7-2
j_call: TRBJ2-4
clone_size: -
d_call: -
cdr3_nt: TGTGCCAGCAGCTTAGCGGGACTGGGGCAAAACATTCAGTACTTC
cdr3_aa: CASSLAGLGQNIQYF

v_call: TRBV10-3
j_call: TRBJ1-4
clone_size: -
d_call: -
cdr3_nt: TGTGCCATCAGTGGGAAGAGGGGACTCAATGAAAAACTGTTTTTT
cdr3_aa: CAISGKRGLNEKLFF

v_call: TRBV6-5
j_call: TRBJ2-5
clone_size: -
d_call: TRBD1
cdr3_nt: TGTGCCAGCAGTTACCGACAGGGAGCGGAGACCCAGTACTTC
cdr3_aa: CASSYRQGAETQYF

v_call: TRBV7-9
j_call: TRBJ1-2
clone_size: few
d_call: -
cdr3_nt: TGTGCCAGCAGCTTAGCACAGGGAAGCCGACTCGTCTTC
cdr3_aa: CASSLAQGSRLVF

v_call: TRBV4-3
j_call: TRBJ2-2
clone_size: -
d_call: -
cdr3_nt: TGCGCCAGCAGCCAGGTACAGGGTCCCGGGGAGCTGTTTTTT
cdr3_aa: CASSQVQGPGELFF

v_call: TRBV5-1
j_call: TRBJ2-7
clone_size: -
d_call: TRBD1
cdr3_nt: TGCGCCAGCAGCTTGGCCCTCTCCGGGACAGGGGGCTCCTACGAGCAGTACTTC
cdr3_aa: CASSLALSGTGGSYEQYF

v_call: TRBV11-3
j_call: TRBJ1-1
clone_size: -
d_call: -
cdr3_nt: TGTGCCAGCAGCCTTTTACAGGGTGAAGCTTTCTTT
cdr3_aa: CASSLLQGEAFF

v_call: TRBV5-1
j_call: TRBJ1-1
clone_size: -
d_call: TRBD1
cdr3_nt: TGCGCCAGCAGCCTAACCGGGACAGGGGCGAACACTGAAGCTTTCTTT
cdr3_aa: CASSLTGTGANTEAFF

v_call: TRBV11-2
j_call: TRBJ1-4
clone_size: -
d_call: -
cdr3_nt: TGTGCCAGCAGCTTAGATCTGAACAGTGCAACTAATGAAAAACTGTTTTTT
cdr3_aa: CASSLDLNSATNEKLFF

v_call: TRBV9
j_call: TRBJ2-7
clone_size: -
d_call: -
cdr3_nt: TGTGCCAGCAGCGCGCTGGACAGCGCACATTACTACGAGCAGTACTTC
cdr3_aa: CASSALDSAHYYEQYF

v_call: TRBV11-2
j_call: TRBJ1-2
clone_size: -
d_call: -
cdr3_nt: TGTGCCAGCAGCTTATCGTTCAGCTATGGCTACACCTTC
cdr3_aa: CASSLSFSYGYTF

v_call: TRBV6-7
j_call: TRBJ2-7
clone_size: -
d_call: TRBD1
cdr3_nt: TGTGCCAGCAGCGACCGGGACAGGATTGATTTTAGCTCCTACGAGCAGTACTTC
cdr3_aa: CASSDRDRIDFSSYEQYF

v_call: TRBV30
j_call: TRBJ1-5
clone_size: -
d_call: -
cdr3_nt: TGTGCCTGGAGTGACTATAGGTATCTTCAGCCCCAGCATTTT
cdr3_aa: CAWSDYRYLQPQHF

v_call: TRBV9
j_call: TRBJ1-1
clone_size: -
d_call: TRBD1
cdr3_nt: TGTGCCAGCAGCACCGGACAGGCTACTGAAGCTTTCTTT
cdr3_aa: CASSTGQATEAFF

v_call: TRBV6-5
j_call: TRBJ2-2
clone_size: -
d_call: TRBD2
cdr3_nt: TGTGCCAGCAGTTTGGGACTAGCGGGGACCGGGGAGCTGTTTTTT
cdr3_aa: CASSLGLAGTGELFF

v_call: TRBV27
j_call: TRBJ1-6
clone_size: -
d_call: -
cdr3_nt: TGTGCCAGCAGTTTATCCCCGGGGAGGCAGAGCTCCTATAATTCACCCCTCCACTTT
cdr3_aa: CASSLSPGRQSSYNSPLHF

v_call: TRBV6-5
j_call: TRBJ1-2
clone_size: few
d_call: TRBD1
cdr3_nt: TGTGCCAGCAAGCCAGGGGGCGCGTCCTATGGCTACACCTTC
cdr3_aa: CASKPGGASYGYTF